The T cell receptor beta chain described here comes from a study of blood T cell repertoires in COVID-19. Assay used: immunoSEQ multiplex PCR; TCRdb lists only in-frame clones, some missing. This sample yields 130,000 to 150,000 clones, of which around nine tenths are seen a single time; approximately 4% belongs to the top ten. Unmatched junction bases numbered 6, after V lost 7 bases and J lost 2 bases. The CDR3 is 15 residues long. CDR1 is MGHDK, CDR2 SYGVNS, per germline. The sample comprised peripheral blood. V is TRBV25-1 and J is TRBJ2-7; 12 bases align to TRBD2. The TCR sequence derives from a middle-aged woman with acute or convalescent COVID-19. In nucleotides, the CDR3 is TGTGCCAGCACCCTGACTAGCGGGAGAACCTACGAGCAGTACTTC. Protein: CASTLTSGRTYEQYF.